A single T cell receptor (beta chain) is shown here with its context. This sample was taken from a study of blood T cell repertoires in COVID-19. The overall study: Samples of COVID-19 (acute and convalescent) were obtained from the United States, Italy and Spain. Nucleic acid was either cDNA or gDNA, and it came from T cells, B-cell-depleted T cells, or PBMCs.

Trimming removed 2 bases from V and 8 bases from J, with 12 bases in between. Per the germline V gene, CDR1 is SGHNT and CDR2 is YENEEA. CDR3 length: 14 residues. Original data processing: For nucleated cells, counts were estimated from reference gene primer amplification. Sequencing was performed with immunoSEQ multiplex PCR; in TCRdb, only in-frame clones are kept and a portion is missing. V and J calls and clone size follow that table, whereas D and trimming were derived from the DNA. The data hold around 94,000 clones, with more than 75% observed a single time. The chain has TRBV11-3 and TRBJ1-4; D remains ambiguous. Sequenced input: peripheral blood. The TCR originated in a man in his 60s with active or convalescent COVID-19. Written as DNA, the CDR3 is TGTGCCAGCAGCTTAACCGGTAGCGGCGAAAAACTGTTTTTT. It yields the protein CASSLTGSGEKLFF.